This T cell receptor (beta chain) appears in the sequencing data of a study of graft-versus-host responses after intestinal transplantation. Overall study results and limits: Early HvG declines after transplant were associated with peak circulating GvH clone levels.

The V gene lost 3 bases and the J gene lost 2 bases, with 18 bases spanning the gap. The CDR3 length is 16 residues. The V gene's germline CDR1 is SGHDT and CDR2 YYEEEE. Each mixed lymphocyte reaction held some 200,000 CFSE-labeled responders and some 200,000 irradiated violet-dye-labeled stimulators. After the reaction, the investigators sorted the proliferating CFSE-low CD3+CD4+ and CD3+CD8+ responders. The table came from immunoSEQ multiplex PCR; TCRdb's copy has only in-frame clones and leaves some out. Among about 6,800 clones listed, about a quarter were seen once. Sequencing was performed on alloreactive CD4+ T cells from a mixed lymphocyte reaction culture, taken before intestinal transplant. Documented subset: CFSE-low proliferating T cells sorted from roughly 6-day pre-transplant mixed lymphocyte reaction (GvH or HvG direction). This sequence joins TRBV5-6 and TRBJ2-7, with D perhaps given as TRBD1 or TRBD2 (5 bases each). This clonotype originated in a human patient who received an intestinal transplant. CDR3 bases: TGTGCCAGCAGCTCAGAAGGGACCCCTTACCCCTACGAGCAGTACTTC. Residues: CASSSEGTPYPYEQYF.